Below, 23 T cell receptor beta chains from the same sample are listed, as sequenced in a study of CD8+CD57+ T cells in acquired aplastic anemia (dated by TCRdb to 2017 to 2018). TCRdb lists the instrument as Illumina HiSeq 2000. Profiling of TCR beta VDJ combinations and CDR3 sequences used genomic DNA as the template. TCRdb passed the public sequencing reads through fastp at Q25 and MiXCR, retaining productive beta sequences. Rows with one shared CDR3 protein collapse into an entry with the most common genes and DNA. This sample has about 160,000 distinct CDR3 sequences in its table, and 40% to 50% of those were observed once. The ten largest clones add up to 30% to 40% of the sample. Patients chosen for sequencing had shown expansion of CD8+CD57+ cells by flow cytometry. Material for sequencing was sorted CD4+, CD8+, or CD8+CD57+ T cells (not recorded which) from PBMCs. These TCRs come from a human donor with aplastic anemia.

The V call is TRBV20-1, the J call TRBJ2-3; TRBD2 matches at 10 bases. Looked up from germline, CDR1 is DFQATT and CDR2 is SNEGSKA (reference sequence). CDR3 size: 15 residues. V gave up 3 bases and J gave up 2 bases; unmatched junction bases: 5. CDR3 coding DNA: TGCAGTGCTAGCGTTAGCGGGGGGCACACAGATACGCAGTATTTT. Translation: CSASVSGGHTDTQYF.

The chain joins TRBV3-1 to TRBJ2-5, with D unclear. This CDR3 contains 14 residues. The V and J ends lost 0 bases and 3 bases respectively, with 8 bases between them. Looked up from germline, CDR1 is LGHDT and CDR2 is YNNKEL (reference sequence). Here the CDR3 reads CASSQDRREETQYF. CDR3 nucleotides: TGTGCCAGCAGCCAAGATCGACGGGAAGAGACCCAGTACTTC.

This clonotype was found many times. J is TRBJ2-5 and V is TRBV6-1, with 10 bases fitting TRBD2. The germline V gene encodes CDR1 MNHNS and CDR2 SASEGT. After removal of 7 bases from V and 2 bases from J, the junction contained 13 bases not matched to a gene. The CDR3 loop spans 17 amino acids. In DNA, the CDR3 is TGTGCCAGCAATGATCTAGCGGGAGAGCAAGGGCAAGAGACCCAGTACTTC. It yields the protein CASNDLAGEQGQETQYF.

In its sample, this clonotype was seen a few times. The chain recombines TRBV10-2 with TRBJ2-1; possibly TRBD2 for D (6 bases). Germline V gene sequence: CDR1 WSHSY, CDR2 SAAADI. The CDR3 loop spans 13 amino acids. The V gene lost 8 bases and the J gene lost 13 bases, with 21 bases spanning the gap. The CDR3 here is CASVPLGGLNQFF. The CDR3 DNA follows: TGCGCCAGCGTTCCCCTGGGGGGACTTAACCAGTTCTTC.

This clonotype came up many times. This chain joins TRBV3-1 and TRBJ2-7, with D possibly matching TRBD2 (5 bases). The ends were cut back, 8 bases at V and 2 bases at J, with 13 bases in the middle. The CDR3 runs to 13 residues. Germline values: CDR1 LGHDT, CDR2 YNNKEL (reference sequence). CDR3 loop: CASRSGLTYEQYF. In DNA, the CDR3 is TGTGCCAGCCGTAGTGGACTGACCTACGAGCAGTACTTC.

A note on this clonotype: A much larger clone differs by one base, so this may be a read error. The CDR3 protein is CASSQVGEVEAFF. The CDR3 coding sequence is TGTGCCAGCAGCCAAGTAGGGGAAGTTGAAGCTTTCTTT. V usage is TRBV9 and J usage is TRBJ1-1; D may be TRBD1 (5 bases). The length of the CDR3 is 13 residues. The V end lost 4 bases, the J end lost 7 bases, and 14 bases lay between the germline ends. In germline, CDR1 is SGDLS, CDR2 YYNGEE.

This clonotype was seen at least ten times. The rearrangement links TRBV20-1 to TRBJ2-7, with TRBD1 as a possible D gene (5 bases). The CDR3 consists of 13 residues. V dropped 4 bases and J dropped 6 bases, with 16 bases sitting between them. CDR1 and CDR2 from the germline V gene are DFQATT and SNEGSKA (reference sequence). CDR3 nucleotide sequence: TGCAGTGCTACATCAGGGAAGGATGGCGAGCAGTACTTC. Translating gives CSATSGKDGEQYF.

The chain uses TRBV7-9 and TRBJ1-1; no definite D call. This CDR3 contains 12 residues. V dropped 5 bases and J dropped 2 bases, with 6 bases sitting between them. The V gene's germline CDR1 is SEHNR and CDR2 FQNEAQ (reference sequence). The CDR3 protein is CASSVYNTEAFF. For the CDR3, the DNA is TGTGCCAGCAGCGTATATAACACTGAAGCTTTCTTT.

Of note for this clonotype: This sequence may be a read error, since a much larger clone differs from it by one base. The rearrangement joins TRBV12-3 or TRBV12-4 to TRBJ2-7, with D perhaps TRBD1 (5 bases). There are 17 residues in the CDR3. The V end lost 5 bases, the J end lost 5 bases, and 25 bases lay between the germline ends. The CDR3 reads CASSAPETVTPWDEQYF. CDR3 nucleotides: TGTGCCAGCAGTGCACCCGAGACAGTAACCCCTTGGGACGAGCAGTACTTC.

This clonotype was seen ten or more times. V is TRBV9 and J is TRBJ2-2; the D gene is possibly TRBD1 (6 bases). Trimming removed 1 base at V and 4 bases at J, with 11 bases between. CDR3 length equals 15 residues. Germline assignment: CDR1 SGDLS and CDR2 YYNGEE. CDR3 nucleotides: TGTGCCAGCAGCGTACAGGGGTTCGGCACCGGGGAGCTGTTTTTT. This translates into CASSVQGFGTGELFF.

The chain couples TRBV20-1 to TRBJ2-1; TRBD2 matches at 10 bases. Germline V gene data show CDR1 as DFQATT and CDR2 as SNEGSKA (reference sequence). The CDR3 extends over 14 amino acids. J gave up 8 bases and V 6 bases, and 10 bases lay outside the gene matches. The CDR3 spells CSAQTSSGSDEQFF. The CDR3 coding sequence is TGCAGTGCGCAGACGTCTAGCGGGAGTGATGAGCAGTTCTTC.

This clonotype was seen a handful of times. Lacking the conserved final phenylalanine or tryptophan, this CDR3 likely reflects a read error. The chain uses TRBV2 and TRBJ1-1, with D perhaps TRBD1 (5 bases). With 5 bases removed from V and 4 bases from J, the gap between germline ends came to 17 bases. CDR1 and CDR2 from the germline V gene are SNHLY and FYNNEI. The CDR3 is 15 residues long. In DNA form, the CDR3 reads TGTGCCAGCAGTCCGCTCGCGACGGGGGGCACTGAAGCTTTCTCT. Translated, it gives CASSPLATGGTEAFS.

The V call is TRBV9, the J call TRBJ1-1; D remains ambiguous. This CDR3 has 11 amino acids. CDR1 is SGDLS, CDR2 YYNGEE, per germline. V shed 4 bases and J shed 8 bases, with 9 bases lying between them. The CDR3 here is CASSPQIEAFF. The CDR3 nucleotides read TGTGCCAGCAGCCCCCAGATAGAAGCTTTCTTT.

This rearrangement joins TRBV19 to TRBJ1-1; no clear D gene. With 3 bases removed from V and 4 bases from J, the gap between germline ends came to 3 bases. Germline V gene data show CDR1 as LNHDA and CDR2 as SQIVND (reference sequence). The CDR3 totals 11 residues. In nucleotides, the CDR3 is TGTGCCAGTAGTATCGCCACTGAAGCTTTCTTT. Protein product: CASSIATEAFF.

In this sample, this clonotype turned up a few times. The CDR3 reads CASSKTSGSRYF. Here the CDR3 DNA reads TGTGCCAGCAGTAAGACTAGCGGGAGTCGGTACTTC. The chain links TRBV2 to TRBJ2-7; 12 bases match TRBD2. The V and J ends lost 5 bases and 12 bases, in that order; junction bases with no gene match: 5. CDR3 length: 12 amino acids. Per germline, CDR1 SNHLY and CDR2 FYNNEI. The full variable domain, in which reference TRBV2 and TRBJ2-7 provide the parts outside the CDR3, is EPEVTQTPSHQVTQMGQEVILRCVPISNHLYFYWYRQILGQKVEFLVSFYNNEISEKSEIFDDQFSVERPDGSNFTLKIRSTKLEDSAMYFCASSKTSGSRYFGPGTRLTVT.

V is TRBV29-1 and J is TRBJ2-5; TRBD2 agrees at 7 bases. Germline values: CDR1 SQVTM, CDR2 ANQGSEA. CDR3 length: 13 residues. The J segment lost 5 bases and the V segment lost 3 bases, leaving 6 bases of the junction unmatched. The CDR3 DNA is TGCAGCGTTGAGCTACTAGCGCGGGAGACCCAGTACTTC. It translates to CSVELLARETQYF. The entire variable domain, with the rest obtained from reference TRBV29-1 and TRBJ2-5, is as follows: SAVISQKPSRDICQRGTSLTIQCQVDSQVTMMFWYRQQPGQSLTLIATANQGSEATYESGFVIDKFPISRPNLTFSTLTVSNMSPEDSSIYLCSVELLARETQYFGPGTRLLVL.

The J gene is TRBJ2-1, the V gene TRBV7-2; D may be TRBD2 (6 bases). V was pared by 5 bases and J by 9 bases, with 14 bases between. CDR1 and CDR2 (germline): SGHTA, FQGNSA. This CDR3 spans 13 amino acids. The CDR3 loop is CASSPRLEGEQFF. CDR3 sequence (DNA): TGTGCCAGCAGCCCGAGACTAGAGGGTGAGCAGTTCTTC.

The rearrangement links TRBV5-1 to TRBJ1-5, with TRBD1 identical over 7 bases. Germline V gene data show CDR1 as SGHRS and CDR2 as YFSETQ. CDR3 length equals 13 residues. Unmatched junction bases numbered 3, after V lost 4 bases and J lost 5 bases. This CDR3 is CASSIGQDQPQHF. In nucleotides, the CDR3 is TGCGCCAGCAGCATCGGACAGGATCAGCCCCAGCATTTT.

This CDR3 reads CASSVVIGIGGRTEAFF. For the CDR3, the DNA is TGTGCCAGCAGCGTAGTGATAGGGATAGGGGGTCGGACTGAAGCTTTCTTT. J is TRBJ1-1 and V is TRBV9, with D possibly matching TRBD1 (6 bases). The V gene lost 0 bases and the J gene lost 5 bases, with 20 bases spanning the gap. Looked up from germline, CDR1 is SGDLS and CDR2 is YYNGEE. The CDR3 covers 17 residues. The whole variable domain, remainder taken from reference TRBV9 and TRBJ1-1, is DSGVTQTPKHLITATGQRVTLRCSPRSGDLSVYWYQQSLDQGLQFLIQYYNGEERAKGNILERFSAQQFPDLHSELNLSSLELGDSALYFCASSVVIGIGGRTEAFFGQGTRLTVV.

This clonotype was found a few times. The V and J genes are TRBV19 and TRBJ2-7; D might be TRBD1 (7 bases). The CDR3 spans 15 residues. V lost 5 bases to trimming and J lost 2 bases, with 16 bases between them. The V gene's germline CDR1 is LNHDA and CDR2 SQIVND (reference sequence). CDR3 protein: CASSRTGDSTYEQYF. CDR3 sequence (DNA): TGTGCCAGTAGTCGCACAGGGGACTCTACCTACGAGCAGTACTTC.

The J gene is TRBJ2-7, the V gene TRBV7-9; D perhaps matches TRBD2 (6 bases). This CDR3 is 15 amino acids long. Germline V gene data show CDR1 as SEHNR and CDR2 as FQNEAQ (reference sequence). Trimming shortened V by 2 bases and J by 5 bases, and 16 bases separated the two germline ends. DNA for the CDR3: TGTGCCAGCAGCTTAAGTGGGGGGATGCCTAACGAGCAGTACTTC. This encodes CASSLSGGMPNEQYF.

This clonotype has at least ten counts. The genes are TRBV27 and TRBJ2-7; D is unresolved. The length of the CDR3 is 14 residues. Trimming took 2 bases from V and 1 from J, leaving 9 bases between them. Germline V lookup: CDR1 MNHEY, CDR2 SMNVEV (reference sequence). CDR3 sequence: CASSLGTESYEQYF. In nucleotides, the CDR3 is TGTGCCAGCAGTTTAGGAACAGAATCCTACGAGCAGTACTTC.

This clonotype was seen at least ten times. The chain links TRBV27 to TRBJ1-5; D perhaps matches TRBD1 (5 bases). Germline CDR1 is MNHEY and CDR2 is SMNVEV (reference sequence). This CDR3 is 14 amino acids long. The V end lost 2 bases, the J end lost 6 bases, and 11 bases lay between the germline ends. The CDR3 bases are TGTGCCAGCAGTTTACAGGGAGAGGGTCAGCCCCAGCATTTT. This translates into CASSLQGEGQPQHF.